Below are 21 T cell receptor beta chains sequenced from a single sample in a study of identical twins. TCRdb independently ran MiXCR on the 5' RACE reads; one entry per CDR3 protein. Among hundreds of thousands of distinct CDR3 sequences listed, approximately 20% were seen once. In addition, the sample was reused for a study of yellow fever vaccine responses in identical twins.

Sample: CD4+ T cells sorted from blood. These receptors all come from a woman in her late teens or twenties in good health.

V usage is TRBV7-8 and J usage is TRBJ1-2; the D is unclear. This CDR3 is 16 amino acids long. CDR1 is SGHVS and CDR2 is FQNEAQ in the germline V gene. Trimming pared 1 base from V and 0 bases from J, leaving 12 bases between. Here the CDR3 reads CASSLVAGSANYGYTF. The CDR3 DNA follows: TGTGCCAGCAGCTTAGTCGCTGGCAGCGCTAACTATGGCTACACCTTC.

This clonotype was counted at least ten times. The chain carries TRBV9 and TRBJ2-7; weak D call: TRBD2 (5 bases). V lost 2 bases and J lost 3, with 12 bases in between. The CDR3 is made up of 14 amino acids. Germline CDR1 SGDLS, CDR2 YYNGEE. The CDR3 DNA is TGTGCCAGCAGCGTTGAAGGGAGCGGCTACGAGCAGTACTTC. Protein product: CASSVEGSGYEQYF.

The chain combines TRBV10-3 with TRBJ2-1; TRBD2 might be the D (7 bases). In germline, CDR1 is ENHRY, CDR2 SYGVKD. Trimming stripped 5 bases from V and 2 bases from J, with 10 bases between. The CDR3 has 14 residues. The CDR3 loop is CAISTGTTYNEQFF. CDR3 nucleotides: TGTGCCATCAGTACAGGGACTACCTACAATGAGCAGTTCTTC.

The chain carries TRBV20-1 and TRBJ2-1, with 16 bases identical to TRBD2. Germline V gene sequence: CDR1 DFQATT, CDR2 SNEGSKA (reference sequence). This CDR3 is 19 amino acids long. V lost 6 bases to trimming and J lost 4 bases; unmatched junction nucleotides: 15. The CDR3 loop is CSAAPSGLAGGPGYNEQFF. CDR3 nucleotides: TGCAGTGCCGCCCCCTCGGGACTAGCGGGAGGGCCGGGTTACAATGAGCAGTTCTTC.

This clonotype was detected a few times. This sequence joins TRBV3-1 and TRBJ2-1, with D hard to call. The germline V gene encodes CDR1 LGHDT and CDR2 YNNKEL (reference sequence). The ends were cut back, 5 bases at V and 7 bases at J, with 9 bases in the middle. This CDR3 contains 12 residues. CDR3 coding DNA: TGTGCCAGCAGCTCCCGTACAAATGAGCAGTTCTTC. Amino acids: CASSSRTNEQFF.

This clonotype showed up just a few times. The chain combines TRBV7-2 with TRBJ2-1, with no clear D. This CDR3 is built from 12 residues. The V end lost 6 bases, the J end lost 6 bases, and 9 bases lay between the germline ends. From germline, CDR1 is SGHTA and CDR2 FQGNSA. CDR3 nucleotides: TGTGCCAGCAGGCCTTATGTCAATGAGCAGTTCTTC. Residues: CASRPYVNEQFF.

This clonotype was seen a single time. V is TRBV2 and J is TRBJ2-7; D unclear. Germline V CDR1 and CDR2: SNHLY, FYNNEI. Trimming pared 4 bases from V and 3 bases from J, leaving 10 bases between. The CDR3 runs 13 residues. DNA for the CDR3: TGTGCCAGCAGTGCTCTCCGCGACTACGAGCAGTACGTC. Translated: CASSALRDYEQYV.

This clonotype was picked up a small number of times. The chain is built from TRBV20-1 and TRBJ2-3, with D perhaps TRBD2 (6 bases). Trimming removed 0 bases at V and 0 bases at J, with 13 bases between. The CDR3 runs 16 residues. Germline V gene data show CDR1 as DFQATT and CDR2 as SNEGSKA (reference sequence). This CDR3 reads CSARDPGSGSTDTQYF. Written as DNA, the CDR3 is TGCAGTGCTAGAGATCCCGGTAGCGGAAGCACAGATACGCAGTATTTT.

The sample holds a few counts of this clonotype. This chain connects TRBV20-1 to TRBJ1-3; the D gene is possibly TRBD1 (5 bases). This CDR3 is built from 15 residues. V dropped 0 bases and J dropped 4 bases, with 13 bases sitting between them. Per germline, CDR1 DFQATT and CDR2 SNEGSKA (reference sequence). Here the CDR3 reads CSARDPRRVGNTIYF. The CDR3 nucleotides are TGCAGTGCTAGAGATCCCCGCAGGGTCGGAAACACCATATATTTT.

The V and J genes are TRBV10-3 and TRBJ2-1; D is unclear. Germline V gives CDR1 ENHRY, CDR2 SYGVKD. Trimming cost V 4 bases and J 2 bases, with 12 bases left between them. The CDR3 totals 15 residues. The CDR3 DNA sequence: TGTGCCATCAGTGGGGTTGCGGATCCCTACAATGAGCAGTTCTTC. Its translation: CAISGVADPYNEQFF.

J is TRBJ2-2 and V is TRBV7-9; no definite D call. Trimming pared 1 base from V and 1 base from J, leaving 10 bases between. This CDR3 is 16 amino acids long. Germline CDR1 reads SEHNR; CDR2 reads FQNEAQ (reference sequence). CDR3 sequence: CASSLVPLMNTGELFF. CDR3 coding DNA: TGTGCCAGCAGCTTAGTGCCCCTTATGAACACCGGGGAGCTGTTTTTT. Based on the CDR3 plus reference TRBV7-9 and TRBJ2-2, the full variable domain is DTGVSQNPRHKITKRGQNVTFRCDPISEHNRLYWYRQTLGQGPEFLTYFQNEAQLEKSRLLSDRFSAERPKGSFSTLEIQRTEQGDSAMYLCASSLVPLMNTGELFFGEGSRLTVL.

This chain links TRBV4-2 with TRBJ2-1, with TRBD2 as a possible D gene (7 bases). This CDR3 comprises 17 residues. Trimming took 5 bases from V and 6 from J, leaving 23 bases between them. CDR1 LGHNA and CDR2 YNFKEQ come from the germline V gene. The CDR3 DNA follows: TGTGCCAGCAGCACAAGGGAGGAACAGGGCGGGAGCAATGAGCAGTTCTTC. It translates to CASSTREEQGGSNEQFF.

The V gene is TRBV12-3 or TRBV12-4, the J gene TRBJ2-5, with 9 bases fitting TRBD1. This CDR3 has 15 amino acids. With 6 bases clipped from V and 5 bases from J, the junction kept 10 bases outside the gene matches. In DNA, the CDR3 is TGTGCCAGCAGCCAAACAGGGGGCTGGGGGGAGACCCAGTACTTC. Translated, it gives CASSQTGGWGETQYF.

This clonotype has more than one count but fewer than ten. This chain joins TRBV14 and TRBJ2-1; D not certain. V was shortened by 3 bases and J by 7 bases, with 13 bases between the two germline ends. This CDR3 comprises 14 residues. Germline V gene data show CDR1 as SGHDN and CDR2 as FVKESK. In nucleotides, the CDR3 is TGTGCCAGCAGCCACGGACCCTTCGGGAATGAGCAGTTCTTC. The encoded protein is CASSHGPFGNEQFF.

This chain uses TRBV19 with TRBJ2-5; D may match TRBD1 or TRBD2 (5 bases each). Germline lookup yields CDR1 LNHDA and CDR2 SQIVND (reference sequence). CDR3 length: 15 amino acids. V was trimmed by 5 bases and J by 2 bases, leaving 15 bases between them. The CDR3 loop is CASSPWDGLQETQYF. DNA of the CDR3: TGTGCCAGTAGTCCCTGGGACGGATTACAAGAGACCCAGTACTTC.

The genes are TRBV20-1 and TRBJ2-1; either TRBD1 or TRBD2 may supply D (5 bases each). Deletions cut 3 bases from V and 2 bases from J, with 20 bases between. The CDR3 runs 17 residues. The germline gives CDR1 DFQATT, CDR2 SNEGSKA (reference sequence). The CDR3 bases are TGCAGTGCTAGGGGTAGAACCGGGACGACGACCTACAATGAGCAGTTCTTC. It encodes CSARGRTGTTTYNEQFF.

Only a few counts were recorded for this clonotype. This chain links TRBV7-9 with TRBJ2-7, with D unresolved. V dropped 5 bases and J dropped 3 bases, with 8 bases sitting between them. This CDR3 is built from 12 residues. From germline, CDR1 is SEHNR and CDR2 FQNEAQ (reference sequence). Here the CDR3 DNA reads TGTGCCAGCAGCCAACACCACTACGAGCAGTACTTC. The encoded protein is CASSQHHYEQYF.

The V call is TRBV6-1, the J call TRBJ1-2, with D perhaps TRBD1 (5 bases). In germline, CDR1 is MNHNS, CDR2 SASEGT. This CDR3 spans 14 amino acids. V gave up 7 bases and J gave up 4 bases, with 16 bases separating them. Here the CDR3 DNA reads TGTGCCAGCATCGGAAGAGGGGCCGTCTATGGCTACACCTTC. It specifies CASIGRGAVYGYTF.

This clonotype has just a few counts. The chain employs TRBV5-1 and TRBJ2-7, with D possibly matching TRBD1 (6 bases). The CDR3 contains 14 residues. Germline-derived CDR1 and CDR2 are SGHRS and YFSETQ. Deletions cut 0 bases from V and 6 bases from J, with 13 bases between. The DNA for the CDR3 is TGCGCCAGCAGCTTGGGACAGGAATCGGGCGAGCAGTACTTC. It yields the protein CASSLGQESGEQYF. The complete variable domain, with remaining parts taken from reference TRBV5-1 and TRBJ2-7, reads KAGVTQTPRYLIKTRGQQVTLSCSPISGHRSVSWYQQTPGQGLQFLFEYFSETQRNKGNFPGRFSGRQFSNSRSEMNVSTLELGDSALYLCASSLGQESGEQYFGPGTRLTVT.

This sequence joins TRBV27 and TRBJ1-1; a weak D match, TRBD1 (6 bases). The CDR3 is 17 amino acids. Between the trimmed V and J ends, which lost 1 base and 1 base, there was a span of 16 bases. The germline CDR1 and CDR2 sequences are MNHEY and SMNVEV (reference sequence). The CDR3 DNA reads TGTGCCAGCAGTTTATTAGCCTCAGGGGCGAGGAACACTGAAGCTTTCTTT. Protein: CASSLLASGARNTEAFF.

This clonotype showed up just a few times. The J gene is TRBJ1-6, the V gene TRBV20-1, with D unresolved. The V and J ends lost 6 bases and 5 bases respectively, with 11 bases between them. Germline CDR1 DFQATT, CDR2 SNEGSKA (reference sequence). The CDR3 sequence is 13 residues long. CDR3 in DNA: TGCAGTGCCCCCCTTAACCATAATTCACCCCTCCACTTT. Its protein product is CSAPLNHNSPLHF.